The rows below give T cell receptor beta chains drawn from one sample of a study of cytomegalovirus exposure and HLA in healthy donors. TCRdb keeps only in-frame clones here, not all; method: immunoSEQ multiplex PCR. The sample has some 220,000 clones, approximately 84% seen once. The sample taken for sequencing was PBMCs. The receptors derive from a woman between 40 and 50 years old in good health and CMV-seronegative. Each CDR3 is given with its conserved first and last residue. The order of the fields is V gene, J gene, clone size, D gene, CDR3 protein, CDR3 DNA. A D gene is named only where the DNA matches it firmly. Only part of the rows carry a size: once, few, many, or a class if the clone is expanded.

TRBV7-2,TRBJ2-3,.,TRBD2,CASSPGLGSTDTQYF,TGTGCCAGCAGCCCGGGACTAGGTAGCACAGATACGCAGTATTTT
TRBV7-9,TRBJ1-1,.,.,CASSPVRRGPLVSTEAFF,TGTGCCAGCAGCCCAGTGCGCAGGGGACCTCTGGTGAGCACTGAAGCTTTCTTT
TRBV6-6,TRBJ2-7,few,.,CASSFTDYEQYF,TGTGCCAGCAGTTTCACAGACTACGAGCAGTACTTC
TRBV7-3,TRBJ2-1,.,TRBD1,CASSLYLGTGVDEQFF,TGTGCCAGCAGCTTGTATTTGGGGACAGGGGTCGATGAGCAGTTCTTC
TRBV4-3,TRBJ2-1,.,.,CASSQDPLVGGAWNEQFF,TGCGCCAGCAGCCAAGACCCTTTAGTGGGGGGGGCCTGGAATGAGCAGTTCTTC
TRBV5-1,TRBJ1-2,.,TRBD1,CASKETGGVSGGYTF,TGCGCCAGCAAAGAGACAGGGGGCGTCTCAGGTGGCTACACCTTC
TRBV7-9,TRBJ2-2,.,.,CASSQVEGGELFF,TGTGCCAGCAGCCAGGTGGAAGGCGGGGAGCTGTTTTTT
TRBV6-5,TRBJ1-5,once,TRBD1,CASSSVLQGGPQHF,TGTGCCAGCAGTTCCGTCCTGCAGGGGGGGCCCCAGCATTTT
TRBV7-2,TRBJ2-1,.,TRBD2,CASSRKAGGPDEQFF,TGTGCCAGCAGCCGGAAAGCGGGGGGGCCCGATGAGCAGTTCTTC
TRBV5-1,TRBJ2-3,.,TRBD2,CASSSRTSGATTDTQYF,TGCGCCAGCAGTTCTCGGACTAGCGGGGCTACCACAGATACGCAGTATTTT
TRBV4-1,TRBJ2-7,once,TRBD2,CASSQEPLAGSSYEQYF,TGCGCCAGCAGCCAAGAGCCACTAGCGGGGAGCTCTTACGAGCAGTACTTC
TRBV5-4,TRBJ2-5,.,.,CASSLALPRGETQYF,TGTGCCAGCAGCTTGGCCCTCCCGCGAGGGGAGACCCAGTACTTC
TRBV7-8,TRBJ1-3,.,.,CASSPYRDYPSPGNTIYF,TGTGCCAGCAGCCCGTACCGGGACTATCCTTCTCCTGGAAACACCATATATTTT
TRBV28,TRBJ2-1,.,.,CASGSWMVNEQFF,TGTGCCAGTGGGAGTTGGATGGTCAATGAGCAGTTCTTC
TRBV7-9,TRBJ1-2,once,.,CASSRQRSQGWGYTF,TGTGCCAGCAGCCGTCAGAGGAGCCAGGGCTGGGGCTACACCTTC
TRBV15,TRBJ1-2,.,TRBD1,CATSRAQGQGALGYTF,TGTGCCACCAGCAGAGCCCAGGGTCAGGGGGCGCTTGGCTACACCTTC
TRBV28,TRBJ2-3,.,TRBD1,CASAGTGTDTQYF,TGTGCCAGCGCCGGGACAGGGACAGATACGCAGTATTTT
TRBV4-3,TRBJ2-7,.,TRBD2,CASSQDTSGDSYEQYF,TGCGCCAGCAGCCAAGATACTAGCGGCGACTCCTACGAGCAGTACTTC
TRBV5-4,TRBJ2-7,.,.,CASSLSRGEQYF,TGTGCCAGCAGCTTGAGCCGGGGAGAGCAGTACTTC
TRBV5-1,TRBJ2-3,.,.,CATRRGGAPDTQYF,TGCGCCACCCGGAGGGGGGGGGCTCCAGATACGCAGTATTTT
TRBV13,TRBJ2-3,.,.,CASSLGPSSLWDTQYF,TGTGCCAGCAGCTTAGGTCCTAGCTCCCTCTGGGATACGCAGTATTTT
TRBV14,TRBJ2-7,few,TRBD1,CASSQLGTVEQYF,TGTGCCAGCAGCCAACTAGGGACAGTCGAGCAGTACTTC
TRBV6-5,TRBJ2-1,.,.,CASSYTSRQEQFF,TGTGCCAGCAGTTACACCAGTCGCCAGGAGCAGTTCTTC
TRBV18,TRBJ2-5,.,.,CASSPATPPGYSETQYF,TGTGCCAGCTCACCAGCAACCCCTCCCGGTTATTCGGAGACCCAGTACTTC
TRBV2,TRBJ2-7,.,.,CASSEWRAEQYF,TGTGCCAGCAGTGAGTGGAGGGCCGAGCAGTACTTC
TRBV27,TRBJ2-1,.,TRBD2,CASMLAGADNEQFF,TGTGCCAGCATGCTAGCGGGGGCGGACAATGAGCAGTTCTTC
TRBV7-8,TRBJ2-3,.,.,CASSLTRADTQYF,TGTGCCAGCAGCTTAACTAGGGCAGATACGCAGTATTTT
TRBV19,TRBJ1-2,.,TRBD1,CASSPRGRIYGYTF,TGTGCCAGTAGTCCCAGGGGGCGGATCTATGGCTACACCTTC
TRBV25-1,TRBJ1-2,.,.,CASSEFRGRADGYTF,TGTGCCAGCAGTGAATTCAGGGGCAGAGCTGATGGCTACACCTTC
TRBV5-1,TRBJ2-3,.,TRBD2,CASSPGLATDTQYF,TGCGCCAGCAGCCCGGGACTAGCCACAGATACGCAGTATTTT
TRBV6-4,TRBJ1-2,.,.,CASSDRGYGYTF,TGTGCCAGCAGTGACCGGGGCTATGGCTACACCTTC
TRBV2,TRBJ2-5,.,TRBD2,CASSESSAGGVQETQYF,TGTGCCAGCAGTGAGTCGTCAGCGGGGGGGGTTCAAGAGACCCAGTACTTC
TRBV7-6,TRBJ1-2,.,.,CASSLYEGANYGYTF,TGTGCCAGCAGCTTATACGAAGGGGCTAACTATGGCTACACCTTC
TRBV10-3,TRBJ2-2,.,TRBD2,CATGGGTGELFF,TGTGCCACTGGGGGGGGGACCGGGGAGCTGTTTTTT
TRBV6-1,TRBJ2-1,.,TRBD2,CASSEVGSGGLQFF,TGTGCCAGCAGTGAAGTTGGAAGCGGGGGACTCCAGTTCTTC
TRBV6-5,TRBJ2-7,.,TRBD1,CASSCGGTGQDEQYF,TGTGCCAGCAGTTGCGGCGGGACAGGGCAAGACGAGCAGTACTTC
TRBV27,TRBJ1-2,.,.,CASRRSQGGGYTF,TGTGCCAGCAGACGGTCACAGGGTGGCGGCTACACCTTC
TRBV30,TRBJ2-5,.,.,CAWISGHRLRTQYF,TGTGCCTGGATTTCTGGACATCGATTACGGACCCAGTACTTC
TRBV29-1,TRBJ1-2,.,TRBD1,CSVDPGQGDPGYTF,TGCAGCGTTGATCCGGGACAGGGGGATCCAGGCTACACCTTC
TRBV6-1,TRBJ2-5,.,TRBD2,CASSSSGEGETQYF,TGTGCCAGCAGTTCCTCGGGGGAGGGTGAGACCCAGTACTTC
TRBV29-1,TRBJ1-2,once,.,CSVLTGAYGYTF,TGCAGCGTTCTGACAGGAGCCTATGGCTACACCTTC
TRBV19,TRBJ2-7,.,TRBD2,CASSIGGALEEQYF,TGTGCCAGTAGTATCGGGGGGGCATTGGAAGAGCAGTACTTC